These 20 T cell receptor beta chains were sequenced from one sample in a study of cytomegalovirus exposure and HLA in healthy donors. Both 60 Vbeta primers and 13 Jbeta primers went into the PCR. Generated by immunoSEQ multiplex PCR, the TCRdb table keeps only in-frame clones and is missing some. The sample yields some 140,000 clones, over 70% seen once. What was sequenced was PBMCs. The origin of the receptors is a woman under 30 in good health and CMV-seronegative.

The chain combines TRBV6-5 with TRBJ1-2; TRBD1 matches 8 bases. Trimming cost V 2 bases and J 4 bases; bases outside gene matches: 9. This CDR3 spans 16 amino acids. Germline V lookup: CDR1 MNHEY, CDR2 SVGAGI. CDR3 DNA: TGTGCCAGCAGTTACAGTGGACAGGGTGGGATCTATGGCTACACCTTC. This codes for CASSYSGQGGIYGYTF.

V is TRBV13 and J is TRBJ2-3; D unclear. This CDR3 is 13 amino acids long. Germline V gene sequence: CDR1 PRHDT, CDR2 FYEKMQ (reference sequence). V lost 1 base and J 5 bases, leaving 7 bases between the germline ends. Here the CDR3 reads CASSLETVDTQYF. As DNA, the CDR3 is TGTGCCAGCAGCTTAGAGACTGTAGATACGCAGTATTTT.

This clone was detected only a few times. The germline gene is not matched at one end of the junction; a read error may be the cause. V and J are TRBV10-3 and TRBJ2-2; D is perhaps TRBD2 (5 bases). This CDR3 has 12 residues. The germline V gene encodes CDR1 ENHRY and CDR2 SYGVKD. CDR3 sequence (DNA): TGTGCCATTGCTGGGTCCCCCGGGGAGCTGCTTTTT. Its protein is CAIAGSPGELLF.

The V and J genes are TRBV4-1 and TRBJ1-4; D is perhaps TRBD1 (5 bases). V lost 4 bases, J lost 8 bases, and 23 bases lay in between. Germline CDR1 reads MGHRA; CDR2 reads YSYEKL. CDR3 length: 17 amino acids. CDR3: CASSLGTGGGIVEKLFF. The DNA of the CDR3 is TGCGCCAGCAGCCTTGGGACTGGTGGGGGAATCGTAGAAAAACTGTTTTTT.

The CDR3 coding sequence is TGTGCCCTGGGTCGAGGGGAGGTCGGGGAGCTGTTTTTT. This gives the protein CALGRGEVGELFF. The chain combines TRBV30 with TRBJ2-2; D is perhaps TRBD2 (6 bases). This CDR3 region has 13 residues. V lost 8 bases and J lost 7, with 17 bases in between. Germline V lookup: CDR1 GTSNPN, CDR2 SVGIG (reference sequence).

This chain connects TRBV2 to TRBJ2-2; no firm D call. The germline V and J ends were trimmed by 8 bases and 6 bases, with 10 bases remaining between them. The germline V gene encodes CDR1 SNHLY and CDR2 FYNNEI. The CDR3 loop spans 12 amino acids. CDR3: CASDKDPGELFF. DNA for the CDR3: TGTGCCAGCGACAAGGATCCCGGGGAGCTGTTTTTT. The full variable domain, its missing parts supplied by reference TRBV2 and TRBJ2-2, is EPEVTQTPSHQVTQMGQEVILRCVPISNHLYFYWYRQILGQKVEFLVSFYNNEISEKSEIFDDQFSVERPDGSNFTLKIRSTKLEDSAMYFCASDKDPGELFFGEGSRLTVL.

The V gene is TRBV14, the J gene TRBJ2-3; 7 bases map to TRBD2. Germline V gene sequence: CDR1 SGHDN, CDR2 FVKESK. The length of the CDR3 is 13 residues. Trimming cost V 5 bases and J 3 bases; bases outside gene matches: 2. CDR3 loop: CASSSGTTDTQYF. CDR3 DNA sequence: TGTGCCAGCAGCAGCGGGACGACAGATACGCAGTATTTT. Full variable domain (outside the CDR3, taken from reference TRBV14 and TRBJ2-3): EAGVTQFPSHSVIEKGQTVTLRCDPISGHDNLYWYRRVMGKEIKFLLHFVKESKQDESGMPNNRFLAERTGGTYSTLKVQPAELEDSGVYFCASSSGTTDTQYFGPGTRLTVL.

J is TRBJ2-1 and V is TRBV7-9; TRBD2 agrees at 8 bases. In germline, CDR1 is SEHNR, CDR2 FQNEAQ (reference sequence). CDR3 size: 14 residues. V lost 2 bases, J lost 12 bases, and 9 bases stayed unmatched. The CDR3 is CASSLFPGLARQFF. Written as DNA, the CDR3 is TGTGCCAGCAGCTTATTCCCTGGACTAGCCCGGCAGTTCTTC. Drawing the rest from reference TRBV7-9 and TRBJ2-1, the complete variable domain is DTGVSQNPRHKITKRGQNVTFRCDPISEHNRLYWYRQTLGQGPEFLTYFQNEAQLEKSRLLSDRFSAERPKGSFSTLEIQRTEQGDSAMYLCASSLFPGLARQFFGPGTRLTVL.

This clone was found once. The genes are TRBV30 and TRBJ1-1; D gene ambiguous. The CDR3 is made up of 13 amino acids. Germline CDR1 is GTSNPN and CDR2 is SVGIG (reference sequence). V was pared by 2 bases and J by 1 base, with 8 bases between. CDR3 sequence reads: CAWSTSWNTEAFF. CDR3 sequence (DNA): TGTGCCTGGAGTACAAGTTGGAACACTGAAGCTTTCTTT.

The chain carries TRBV4-1 and TRBJ2-1; the match to TRBD2 covers 13 bases. Germline values: CDR1 MGHRA, CDR2 YSYEKL. The CDR3 extends over 16 amino acids. J lost 4 bases, V lost 5 bases, and 5 bases had no gene match. The CDR3 sequence: CASSSRLAGGYNEQFF. The CDR3 DNA sequence: TGCGCCAGCAGCTCTAGACTAGCGGGAGGTTACAATGAGCAGTTCTTC.

This clone was observed once. The J gene is TRBJ1-1, the V gene TRBV2; D unclear. Per germline, CDR1 SNHLY and CDR2 FYNNEI. The CDR3 runs to 14 residues. V dropped 4 bases and J dropped 1 base, with 10 bases sitting between them. CDR3 in amino acids: CASSARLSNTEAFF. The DNA for the CDR3 is TGTGCCAGCAGTGCGCGCCTATCGAACACTGAAGCTTTCTTT.

This clone occurred once. The V call is TRBV5-1, the J call TRBJ1-4; 9 bases map to TRBD1. The germline V gene encodes CDR1 SGHRS and CDR2 YFSETQ. Germline trimming cut 0 bases from V and 5 bases from J; bases unmatched to any gene: 8. The CDR3 is made up of 17 amino acids. The CDR3 here is CASSLGPGDRANEKLFF. The CDR3, as DNA: TGCGCCAGCAGCTTGGGCCCAGGGGACAGGGCGAATGAAAAACTGTTTTTT.

The CDR3 DNA reads TGTGCCAGCAGCTTACCGGAGGGGTTTGGGGAAGCTTTCTTT. It encodes CASSLPEGFGEAFF. The rearrangement links TRBV5-4 to TRBJ1-1; maybe TRBD1 (5 bases). The CDR3 extends over 14 amino acids. The V end lost 2 bases, the J end lost 8 bases, and 16 bases lay between the germline ends. Germline lookup yields CDR1 SGHNT and CDR2 YYREEE (reference sequence).

This sequence joins TRBV19 and TRBJ2-1; maybe TRBD1 (5 bases). The CDR3 consists of 12 residues. Germline V lookup: CDR1 LNHDA, CDR2 SQIVND (reference sequence). V was clipped by 4 bases and J by 7 bases, with 8 bases between them. The CDR3, as DNA: TGTGCCAGTAGTACAAGGGGTAATGAGCAGTTCTTC. Amino acids: CASSTRGNEQFF.

The chain employs TRBV4-1 and TRBJ2-7; 7 nucleotides align to TRBD1. The CDR3 runs 14 residues. J lost 3 bases, V lost 2 bases, and 4 bases had no gene match. Germline CDR1 is MGHRA and CDR2 is YSYEKL. The CDR3 DNA is TGCGCCAGCAGCCAAACGACAGGGAACTACGAGCAGTACTTC. It yields the protein CASSQTTGNYEQYF.

This clone was counted a few times. The V call is TRBV6-5, the J call TRBJ1-1, with 8 bases matching TRBD1. After removal of 4 bases from V and 4 bases from J, the junction contained 2 bases not matched to a gene. Per germline, CDR1 MNHEY and CDR2 SVGAGI. The CDR3 totals 13 residues. The CDR3 sequence is CASSSGQATEAFF. CDR3 sequence (DNA): TGTGCCAGCAGTTCGGGACAGGCCACTGAAGCTTTCTTT.

The genes are TRBV23-1 and TRBJ1-5, with 10 bases fitting TRBD1. TRBV23-1 is an ORF, with its function uncertain. V was pared by 10 bases and J by 3 bases, with 6 bases of the junction left unmatched. This CDR3 contains 14 residues. CDR3 coding DNA: TGCGCCACCTGGGACAGGGGATACAATCAGCCCCAGCATTTT. Translating gives CATWDRGYNQPQHF.

The gene calls are TRBV14 and TRBJ2-3, with D uncertain. This CDR3 is built from 13 residues. The V and J ends lost 0 bases and 6 bases respectively, with 7 bases between them. Germline V gives CDR1 SGHDN, CDR2 FVKESK. CDR3 coding DNA: TGTGCCAGCAGCCAAGAATCAATGGATACGCAGTATTTT. Translated, it gives CASSQESMDTQYF. Based on the CDR3 plus reference TRBV14 and TRBJ2-3, the full variable domain is EAGVTQFPSHSVIEKGQTVTLRCDPISGHDNLYWYRRVMGKEIKFLLHFVKESKQDESGMPNNRFLAERTGGTYSTLKVQPAELEDSGVYFCASSQESMDTQYFGPGTRLTVL.

The chain links TRBV4-1 to TRBJ2-1; tentative D call: TRBD2 (6 bases). CDR3 length: 17 residues. Looked up from germline, CDR1 is MGHRA and CDR2 is YSYEKL. Trimming took off 0 bases at V and 2 bases at J, with 14 bases between the two ends. The chain's CDR3 is CASSQDGGGTAYNEQFF. The CDR3 region has the DNA TGCGCCAGCAGCCAAGACGGGGGAGGAACCGCCTACAATGAGCAGTTCTTC.

This clone has just a few counts. This rearrangement joins TRBV5-4 to TRBJ1-4; D gene unclear. Germline CDR1 SGHNT, CDR2 YYREEE (reference sequence). The CDR3 consists of 14 residues. V lost 4 bases, J lost 0 bases, and 7 bases lay in between. The CDR3 here is CASSLEPTNEKLFF. The CDR3 DNA sequence: TGTGCCAGCAGCCTCGAGCCAACTAATGAAAAACTGTTTTTT. The full variable domain, completed using reference TRBV5-4 and TRBJ1-4, is ETGVTQSPTHLIKTRGQQVTLRCSSQSGHNTVSWYQQALGQGPQFIFQYYREEENGRGNFPPRFSGLQFPNYSSELNVNALELDDSALYLCASSLEPTNEKLFFGSGTQLSVL.